Listed below are T cell receptor beta chains from one sample, sequenced in a study of blood T cell repertoires in COVID-19. The method was immunoSEQ multiplex PCR; TCRdb's version includes in-frame clones alone and lacks a portion of them. The repertoire holds 150,000 to 200,000 clones, with about 70% as singletons. The sample consisted of peripheral blood. The receptors stem from a woman aged 50 to 65 with active or convalescent COVID-19. Both conserved end residues are part of each CDR3. A D gene is named only where the DNA matches it firmly. Clone sizes are given selectively: once, few, many, or a class where the clone is expanded.

>TRBJ2-7|.|TRBV28|TRBD1
CASRADRPPYEQYF
TGTGCCAGCAGGGCGGACAGGCCCCCCTACGAGCAGTACTTC
>TRBJ2-3|once|TRBV4-2|TRBD2
CASSVAGRTDTQYF
TGTGCCAGCAGCGTAGCGGGACGCACAGATACGCAGTATTTT
>TRBJ1-1|.|TRBV6-6|TRBD1
CASSPGTASNMNTEAFF
TGTGCCAGCAGTCCGGGGACAGCATCGAACATGAACACTGAAGCTTTCTTT
>TRBJ2-2|.|TRBV30|.
CAWSSNPTANTGELFF
TGTGCCTGGAGTTCCAACCCCACAGCGAACACCGGGGAGCTGTTTTTT
>TRBJ1-5|few|TRBV3-1/TRBV3-2|TRBD1
CASSQSTGVRQPQHF
TGTGCCAGCAGCCAGTCGACAGGGGTCAGACAGCCCCAGCATTTT
>TRBJ1-6|.|TRBV19|.
CASSPSGQGNSPLHF
TGTGCCAGTAGTCCCTCGGGGCAGGGGAATTCACCCCTCCACTTT
>TRBJ1-2|.|TRBV6-5|.
CASTRTEIEGYTF
TGTGCCAGCACCAGGACAGAAATAGAGGGCTACACCTTC
>TRBJ2-1|.|TRBV9|.
CASSVDSGPYNEQFF
TGTGCCAGCAGCGTAGATAGCGGACCATACAATGAGCAGTTCTTC
>TRBJ2-3|few|TRBV28|TRBD1
CASKDRGEDTQYF
TGTGCCAGCAAGGACAGGGGAGAAGATACGCAGTATTTT
>TRBJ1-6|.|TRBV9|TRBD1
CARGGTWPDNSPLHF
TGTGCCAGAGGGGGCACTTGGCCCGATAATTCACCCCTCCACTTT
>TRBJ1-2|.|TRBV7-9|TRBD1
CASSRQGTSYGYTF
TGTGCCAGCAGCCGACAGGGGACCTCCTATGGCTACACCTTC
>TRBJ2-2|.|TRBV6-1|TRBD1
CASSELPTGTVTGELFF
TGTGCCAGCAGTGAATTACCGACAGGGACGGTCACCGGGGAGCTGTTTTTT
>TRBJ2-7|.|TRBV6-2/TRBV6-3|TRBD1
CASSFRDRYEQYF
TGTGCCAGCAGTTTCCGGGACAGATACGAGCAGTACTTC
>TRBJ2-7|.|TRBV9|TRBD2
CASSTSGAPYEQYF
TGTGCCAGCAGCACTAGCGGGGCCCCCTACGAGCAGTACTTC
>TRBJ2-1|.|TRBV29-1|.
CSVERNEQFF
TGCAGCGTTGAGAGGAATGAGCAGTTCTTC
>TRBJ2-2|.|TRBV5-4|.
CASSRGAAGELFF
TGTGCCAGCAGCCGGGGGGCGGCCGGGGAGCTGTTTTTT
>TRBJ1-5|.|TRBV21-1|.
CASSKASMAGLNQPQHF
TGTGCCAGCAGCAAAGCTTCAATGGCAGGGCTGAATCAGCCCCAGCATTTT